This T cell receptor (beta chain) was sequenced during a study of early T cells in non-severe SARS-CoV-2 infection. This clonotype was observed a few times. The CDR3 spans 14 residues. Trimming at V came to 2 bases and at J to 2 bases, leaving 1 base not matched to a gene. CDR1 SGDLS and CDR2 YYNGEE come from the germline V gene. Individual cDNA molecules received unique molecular identifiers during library preparation. One entry per CDR3 protein, called by TCRdb with MiXCR from the 5' RACE reads. The profile shows tens of thousands of distinct CDR3 sequences, 20% of them singletons. V gene TRBV9 combines with J gene TRBJ2-5; TRBD1 matches 9 bases. Source: whole blood, taken at baseline. This TCR came from an adult who was a healthcare worker with PCR-confirmed SARS-CoV-2 infection or an uninfected control (not recorded which). In DNA, the CDR3 is TGTGCCAGCAGCGTGACAGGGGGACAAGAGACCCAGTACTTC. Protein sequence: CASSVTGGQETQYF.